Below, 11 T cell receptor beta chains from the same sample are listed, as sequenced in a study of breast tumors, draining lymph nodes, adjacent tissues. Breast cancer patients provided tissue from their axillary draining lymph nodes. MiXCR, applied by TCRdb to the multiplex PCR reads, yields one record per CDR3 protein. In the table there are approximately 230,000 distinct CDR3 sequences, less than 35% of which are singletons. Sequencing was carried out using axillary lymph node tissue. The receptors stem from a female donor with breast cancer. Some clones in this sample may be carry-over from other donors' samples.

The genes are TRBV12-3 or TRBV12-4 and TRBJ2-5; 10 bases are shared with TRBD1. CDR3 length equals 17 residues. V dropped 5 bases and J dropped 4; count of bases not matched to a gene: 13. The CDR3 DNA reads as TGTGCCAGCAGTCAGGGACAGGGGCAATCGGGAGGAGAGACCCAGTACTTC. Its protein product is CASSQGQGQSGGETQYF.

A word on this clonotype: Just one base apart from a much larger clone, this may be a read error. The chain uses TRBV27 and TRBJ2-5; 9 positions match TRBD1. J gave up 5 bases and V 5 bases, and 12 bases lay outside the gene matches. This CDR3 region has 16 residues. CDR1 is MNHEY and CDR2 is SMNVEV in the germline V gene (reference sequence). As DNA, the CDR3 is TGTGCCAGCAGTGGGACAGGGAGGGTGCTGCGGGAGACCCAGTACTTC. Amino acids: CASSGTGRVLRETQYF.

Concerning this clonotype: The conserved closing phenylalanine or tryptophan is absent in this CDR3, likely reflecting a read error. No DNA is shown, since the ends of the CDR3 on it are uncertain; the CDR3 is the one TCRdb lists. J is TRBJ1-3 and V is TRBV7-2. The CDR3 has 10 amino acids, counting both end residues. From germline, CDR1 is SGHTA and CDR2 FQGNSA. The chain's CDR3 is CASSSRLAGG.

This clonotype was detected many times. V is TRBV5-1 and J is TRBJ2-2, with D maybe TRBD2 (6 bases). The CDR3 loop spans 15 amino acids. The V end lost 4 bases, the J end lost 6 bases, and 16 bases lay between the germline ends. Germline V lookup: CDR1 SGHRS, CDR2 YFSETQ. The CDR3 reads CASSPEGLFPGELFF. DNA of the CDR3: TGCGCCAGCAGCCCGGAGGGGCTATTCCCCGGGGAGCTGTTTTTT.

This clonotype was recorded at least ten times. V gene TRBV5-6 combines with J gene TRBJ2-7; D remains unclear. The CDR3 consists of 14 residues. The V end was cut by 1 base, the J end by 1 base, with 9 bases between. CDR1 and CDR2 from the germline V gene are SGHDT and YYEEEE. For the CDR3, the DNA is TGTGCCAGCAGCTTGTTACAAGCATCCTACGAGCAGTACTTC. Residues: CASSLLQASYEQYF.

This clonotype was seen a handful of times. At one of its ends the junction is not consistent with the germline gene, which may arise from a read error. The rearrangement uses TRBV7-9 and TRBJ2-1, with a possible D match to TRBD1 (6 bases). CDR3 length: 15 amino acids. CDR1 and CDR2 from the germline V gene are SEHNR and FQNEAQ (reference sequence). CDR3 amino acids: CASSLRGEGVNEQLF. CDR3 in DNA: TGTGCCAGCAGCTTGAGAGGAGAGGGGGTCAATGAGCAGCTCTTC.

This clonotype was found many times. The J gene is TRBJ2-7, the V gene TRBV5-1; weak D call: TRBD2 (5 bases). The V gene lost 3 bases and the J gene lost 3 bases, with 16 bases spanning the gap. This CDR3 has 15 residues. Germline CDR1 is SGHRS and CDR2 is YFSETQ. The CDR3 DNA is TGCGCCAGCAGCTCGAATGAGGGCCTGGACTACGAGCAGTACTTC. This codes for CASSSNEGLDYEQYF.

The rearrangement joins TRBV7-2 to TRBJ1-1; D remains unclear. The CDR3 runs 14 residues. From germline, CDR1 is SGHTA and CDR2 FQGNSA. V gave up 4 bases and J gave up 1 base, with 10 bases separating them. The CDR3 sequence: CASSWQATNTEAFF. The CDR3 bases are TGTGCCAGCAGCTGGCAGGCGACGAACACTGAAGCTTTCTTT.

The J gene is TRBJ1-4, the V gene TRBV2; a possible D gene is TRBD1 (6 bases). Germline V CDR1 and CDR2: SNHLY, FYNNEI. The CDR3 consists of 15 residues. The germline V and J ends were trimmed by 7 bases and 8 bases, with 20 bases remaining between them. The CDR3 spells CASIGPGQNIEKLFF. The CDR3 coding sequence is TGTGCCAGCATCGGACCGGGACAAAACATAGAAAAACTGTTTTTT. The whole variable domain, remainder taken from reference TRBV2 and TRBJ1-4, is EPEVTQTPSHQVTQMGQEVILRCVPISNHLYFYWYRQILGQKVEFLVSFYNNEISEKSEIFDDQFSVERPDGSNFTLKIRSTKLEDSAMYFCASIGPGQNIEKLFFGSGTQLSVL.

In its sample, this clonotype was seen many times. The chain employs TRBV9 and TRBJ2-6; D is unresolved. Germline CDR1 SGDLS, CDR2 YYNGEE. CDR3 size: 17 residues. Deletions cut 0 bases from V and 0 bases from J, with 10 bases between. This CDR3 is CASSVGPTASGANVLTF. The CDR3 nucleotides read TGTGCCAGCAGCGTAGGTCCTACAGCCTCTGGGGCCAACGTCCTGACTTTC. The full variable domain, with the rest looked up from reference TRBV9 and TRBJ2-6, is DSGVTQTPKHLITATGQRVTLRCSPRSGDLSVYWYQQSLDQGLQFLIQYYNGEERAKGNILERFSAQQFPDLHSELNLSSLELGDSALYFCASSVGPTASGANVLTFGAGSRLTVL.

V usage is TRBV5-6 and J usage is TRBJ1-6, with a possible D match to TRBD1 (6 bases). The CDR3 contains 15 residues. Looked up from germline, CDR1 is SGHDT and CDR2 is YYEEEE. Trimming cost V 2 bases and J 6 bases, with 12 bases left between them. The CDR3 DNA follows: TGTGCCAGCAGCTTACGACAGGCGATTAATTCACCCCTCCACTTT. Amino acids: CASSLRQAINSPLHF.